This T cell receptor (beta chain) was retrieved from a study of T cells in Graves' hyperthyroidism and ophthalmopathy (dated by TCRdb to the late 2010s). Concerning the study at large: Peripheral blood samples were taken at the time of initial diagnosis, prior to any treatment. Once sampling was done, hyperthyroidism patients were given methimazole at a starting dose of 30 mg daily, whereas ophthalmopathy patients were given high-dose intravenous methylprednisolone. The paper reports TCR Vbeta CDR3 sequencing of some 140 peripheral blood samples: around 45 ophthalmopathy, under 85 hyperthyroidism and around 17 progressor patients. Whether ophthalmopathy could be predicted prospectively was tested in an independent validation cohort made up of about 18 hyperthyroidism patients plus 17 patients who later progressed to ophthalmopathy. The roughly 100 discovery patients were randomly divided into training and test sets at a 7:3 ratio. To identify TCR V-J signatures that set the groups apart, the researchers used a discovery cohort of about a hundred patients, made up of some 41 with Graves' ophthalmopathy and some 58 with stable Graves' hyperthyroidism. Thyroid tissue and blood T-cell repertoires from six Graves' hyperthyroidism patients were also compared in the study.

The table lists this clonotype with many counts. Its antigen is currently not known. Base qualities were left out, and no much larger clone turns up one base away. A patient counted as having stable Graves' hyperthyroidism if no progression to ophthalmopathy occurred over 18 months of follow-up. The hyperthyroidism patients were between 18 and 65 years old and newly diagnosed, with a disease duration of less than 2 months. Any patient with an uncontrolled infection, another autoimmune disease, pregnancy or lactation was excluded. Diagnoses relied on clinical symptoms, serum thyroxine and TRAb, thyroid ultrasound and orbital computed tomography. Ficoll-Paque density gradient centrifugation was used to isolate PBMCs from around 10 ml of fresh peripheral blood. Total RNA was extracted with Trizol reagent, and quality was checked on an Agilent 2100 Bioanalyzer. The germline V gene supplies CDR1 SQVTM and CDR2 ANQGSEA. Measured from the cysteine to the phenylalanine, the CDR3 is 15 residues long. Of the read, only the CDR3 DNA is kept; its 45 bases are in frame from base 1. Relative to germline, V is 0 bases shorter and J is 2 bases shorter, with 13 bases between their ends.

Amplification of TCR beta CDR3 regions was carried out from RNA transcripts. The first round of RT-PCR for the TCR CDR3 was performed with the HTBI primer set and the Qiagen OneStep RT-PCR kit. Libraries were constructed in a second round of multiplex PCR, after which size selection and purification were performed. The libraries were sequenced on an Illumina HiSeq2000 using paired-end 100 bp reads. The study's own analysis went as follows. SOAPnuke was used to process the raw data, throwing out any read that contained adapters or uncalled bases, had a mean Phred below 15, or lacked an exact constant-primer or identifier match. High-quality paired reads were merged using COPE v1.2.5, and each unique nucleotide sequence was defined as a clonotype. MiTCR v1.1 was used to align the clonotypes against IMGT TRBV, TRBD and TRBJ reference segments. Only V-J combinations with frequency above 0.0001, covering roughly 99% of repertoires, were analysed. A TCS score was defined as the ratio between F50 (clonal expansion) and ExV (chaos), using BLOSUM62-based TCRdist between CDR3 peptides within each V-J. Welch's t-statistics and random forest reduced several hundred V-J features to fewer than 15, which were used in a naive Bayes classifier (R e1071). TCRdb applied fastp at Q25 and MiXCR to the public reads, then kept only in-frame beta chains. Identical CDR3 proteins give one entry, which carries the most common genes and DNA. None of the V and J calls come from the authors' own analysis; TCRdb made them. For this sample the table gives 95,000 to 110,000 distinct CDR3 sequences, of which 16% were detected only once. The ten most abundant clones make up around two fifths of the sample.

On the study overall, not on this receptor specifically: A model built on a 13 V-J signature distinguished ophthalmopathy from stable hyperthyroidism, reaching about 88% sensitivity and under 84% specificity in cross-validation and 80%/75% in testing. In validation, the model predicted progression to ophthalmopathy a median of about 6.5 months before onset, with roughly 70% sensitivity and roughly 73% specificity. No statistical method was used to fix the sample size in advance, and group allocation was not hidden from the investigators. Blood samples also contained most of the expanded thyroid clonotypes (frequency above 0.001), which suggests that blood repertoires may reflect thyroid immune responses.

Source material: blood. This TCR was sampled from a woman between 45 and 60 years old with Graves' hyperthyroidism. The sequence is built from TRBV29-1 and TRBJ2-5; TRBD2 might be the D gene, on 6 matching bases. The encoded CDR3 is CSVEDPGVSQETQYF. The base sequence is TGCAGCGTTGAAGATCCGGGAGTATCGCAAGAGACCCAGTACTTC.